This T cell receptor (beta chain) appears in the sequencing data of a study of blood T cell repertoires in COVID-19. As processed by the authors: Amplification of reference gene primers provided the estimated nucleated cell counts. Some clones are missing from TCRdb's copy, which holds only in-frame ones; the method was immunoSEQ multiplex PCR. Clone size and V and J calls were adopted from that table, with D and trimming inferred from the DNA. The sample contains around 280,000 clones, around 88% of which appear only once. The TCR comes from a woman between 25 and 40 years old who had recovered from COVID-19. The sample comprised peripheral blood.

CDR3 amino acids: CASSPRQGLGAFF. CDR3 nucleotides: TGTGCCAGCAGCCCCCGACAGGGATTAGGGGCTTTCTTT. The rearrangement joins TRBV3-1 (or the pseudogene TRBV3-2) to TRBJ1-1, with TRBD1 matching 7 bases. After removal of 4 bases from V and 11 bases from J, the junction contained 10 bases not matched to a gene. The germline CDR1 and CDR2 sequences are LGHDT and YNNKEL (reference sequence). The CDR3 covers 13 residues.